This T cell receptor (beta chain) emerged from a study of PD-1 blockade in classical Hodgkin lymphoma. This clone was seen only a few times. Profiled with immunoSEQ multiplex PCR; TCRdb holds only in-frame clones, not every one. The sample lists around 7,000 clones; more than 60% were seen once. The junction had 4 bases not matched to a gene; V was cut back by 2 bases and J by 4 bases. Germline V gene lookup returns CDR1 SGHRS and CDR2 YFSETQ. The CDR3 is 15 amino acids. Documented time point: newly diagnosed, previously untreated cHL patient sample. Serving as comparison were PBMCs from newly diagnosed, untreated classical Hodgkin lymphoma, which were sequenced alongside the relapsed/refractory trial patients.

The sequencing sample was made of peripheral blood mononuclear cells (PBMCs). The receptor was isolated from a human donor with classical Hodgkin lymphoma. The V gene is TRBV5-1, the J gene TRBJ2-5, with TRBD2 matching over 11 bases. As DNA, the CDR3 is TGCGCCAGCAGCTTACTAGCGGGGGCCCGAGAGACCCAGTACTTC. Protein product: CASSLLAGARETQYF.